Reported below is one T cell receptor (beta chain). The antigen remains undetermined. The same CDR3 also results from other DNA sequences found in this sample. PCR employed 60 Vbeta and 13 Jbeta primers. The method was immunoSEQ multiplex PCR; TCRdb's version includes in-frame clones alone and lacks a portion of them. Here the sample spans approximately 190,000 clones, around 75% being singletons. The data belong to a study of cytomegalovirus exposure and HLA in healthy donors. Notes on the study in general: Versus the approximately 670-donor mean, an Asian-associated ancestry cluster reportedly showed fewer N-insertions in a later analysis. Some highly shared sequence variants likely arose as a pipeline artifact. Later analysis associated a missense DCLRE1C variant with TCR beta V- and J-gene trimming. The availability of immune exposure information extended only to CMV serostatus.

Germline V gene data show CDR1 as SGDLS and CDR2 as YYNGEE. CDR3 size: 14 residues. Unmatched junction bases numbered 3, after V lost 0 bases and J lost 4 bases. This chain joins TRBV9 and TRBJ1-1, with 7 bases aligning to TRBD1. The sequence derives from a man aged 40-49 years in good health and CMV-seropositive. Sequencing input: PBMCs. The CDR3 DNA is TGTGCCAGCAGCGTAGGACAGGGCGGCACTGAAGCTTTCTTT. Amino acid sequence: CASSVGQGGTEAFF.